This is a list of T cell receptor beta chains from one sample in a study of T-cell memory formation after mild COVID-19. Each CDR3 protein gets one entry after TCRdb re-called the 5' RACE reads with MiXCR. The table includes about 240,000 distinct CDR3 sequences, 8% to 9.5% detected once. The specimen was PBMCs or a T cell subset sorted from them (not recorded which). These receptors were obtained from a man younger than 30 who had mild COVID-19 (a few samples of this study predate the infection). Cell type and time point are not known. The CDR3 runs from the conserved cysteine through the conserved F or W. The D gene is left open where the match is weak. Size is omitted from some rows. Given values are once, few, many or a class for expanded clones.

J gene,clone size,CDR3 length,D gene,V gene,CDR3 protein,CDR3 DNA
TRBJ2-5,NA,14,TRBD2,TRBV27,CASSGTMNQETQYF,TGTGCCAGCAGCGGGACTATGAACCAAGAGACCCAGTACTTC
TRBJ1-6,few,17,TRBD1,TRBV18,CASSPLRLDRADSPLHF,TGTGCCAGCTCACCACTACGCCTGGACAGGGCGGATTCACCCCTCCACTTT
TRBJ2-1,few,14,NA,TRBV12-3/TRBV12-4,CASSLAGAHNEQFF,TGTGCCAGCAGTTTAGCGGGGGCCCACAATGAGCAGTTCTTC
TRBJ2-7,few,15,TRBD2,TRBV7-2,CASSWSAGGLSEQYF,TGTGCCAGCAGCTGGTCGGCGGGGGGTCTGTCGGAGCAGTACTTC
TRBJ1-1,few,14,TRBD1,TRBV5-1,CASSTGTGNTEAFF,TGCGCCAGCAGCACGGGGACAGGGAACACTGAAGCTTTCTTT
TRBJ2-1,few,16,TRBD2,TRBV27,CASSLPPGLAGTEQFF,TGTGCCAGCAGTTTACCTCCCGGACTAGCGGGGACTGAGCAGTTCTTC
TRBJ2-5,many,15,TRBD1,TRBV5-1,CASSSPQGERKTQYF,TGCGCCAGCAGCTCACCACAGGGGGAGAGGAAGACCCAGTACTTC
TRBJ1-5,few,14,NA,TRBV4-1,CASSKRGLNQPQHF,TGCGCCAGCAGCAAACGGGGCCTCAATCAGCCCCAGCATTTT
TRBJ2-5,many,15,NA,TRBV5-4,CASSLGVEAKETQYF,TGTGCCAGCAGCTTGGGGGTTGAAGCGAAGGAGACCCAGTACTTC
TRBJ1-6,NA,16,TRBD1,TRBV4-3,CASSQGGTGGNSPLHF,TGCGCCAGCAGCCAGGGAGGGACAGGGGGAAATTCACCCCTCCACTTT
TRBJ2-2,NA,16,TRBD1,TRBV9,CASSLRDRMNTGELFF,TGTGCCAGCAGCCTAAGGGACAGGATGAACACCGGGGAGCTGTTTTTT
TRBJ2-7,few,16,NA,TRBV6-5,CASSPRQTGLDYEQYF,TGTGCCAGCAGCCCCCGCCAAACAGGGTTAGACTACGAGCAGTACTTC
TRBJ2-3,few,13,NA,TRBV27,CASRIFSTDTQYF,TGTGCCAGCAGGATATTTAGCACAGATACGCAGTATTTT
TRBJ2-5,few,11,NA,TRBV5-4,CASSYGPTQYF,TGTGCCAGCAGCTATGGCCCTACCCAGTACTTC
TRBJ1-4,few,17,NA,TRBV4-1,CASSRTSGSTTNEKLFF,TGCGCCAGCAGCCGCACCAGCGGCAGCACAACTAATGAAAAACTGTTTTTT
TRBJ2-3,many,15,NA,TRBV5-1,CASSSPLGDTDTQYF,TGCGCCAGCAGCTCCCCCTTAGGGGACACAGATACGCAGTATTTT
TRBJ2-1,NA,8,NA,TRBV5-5,CASSHEFF,TGTGCCAGCAGCCACGAGTTCTTC
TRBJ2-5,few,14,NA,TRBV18,CASSPVLGEETQYF,TGTGCCAGCTCACCAGTCCTAGGAGAAGAGACCCAGTACTTC
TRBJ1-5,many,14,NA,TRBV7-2,CASSFRSNNQPQHF,TGTGCCAGCAGCTTCAGGTCAAACAATCAGCCCCAGCATTTT
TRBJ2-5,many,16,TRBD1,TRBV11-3,CASSLGTGGFQETQYF,TGTGCCAGCAGCTTGGGGACAGGGGGCTTTCAAGAGACCCAGTACTTC
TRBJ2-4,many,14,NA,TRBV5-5,CASSFQGAKNIQYF,TGTGCCAGCAGCTTCCAGGGCGCCAAAAACATTCAGTACTTC
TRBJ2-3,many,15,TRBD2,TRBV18,CASSSSGGATDTQYF,TGTGCCAGCTCGTCCAGCGGGGGGGCGACAGATACGCAGTATTTT
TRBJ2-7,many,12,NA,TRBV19,CASSSGSYEQYF,TGTGCCAGTAGTTCCGGGAGCTACGAGCAGTACTTC
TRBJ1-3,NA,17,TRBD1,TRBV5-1,CASSSPPGQGTGNTIYF,TGCGCCAGCAGCTCCCCCCCGGGACAGGGAACTGGAAACACCATATATTTT
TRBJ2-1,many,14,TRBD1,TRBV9,CASSETGWDNEQFF,TGTGCCAGCAGCGAGACAGGGTGGGACAATGAGCAGTTCTTC
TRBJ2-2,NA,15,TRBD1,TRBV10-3,CAIGTDLTNTGELFF,TGTGCCATAGGGACAGATCTAACGAACACCGGGGAGCTGTTTTTT
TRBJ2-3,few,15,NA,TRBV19,CASSLGLARADTQYF,TGTGCCAGTAGCCTCGGGCTAGCGAGGGCAGATACGCAGTATTTT
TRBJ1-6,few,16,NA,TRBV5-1,CASSLAIRGRNSPLHF,TGCGCCAGCAGCTTGGCCATCAGGGGTCGGAATTCACCCCTCCACTTT
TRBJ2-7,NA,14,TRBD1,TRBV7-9,CASSRPGQGIEQYF,TGTGCCAGCAGCCGACCGGGACAGGGGATCGAGCAGTACTTC
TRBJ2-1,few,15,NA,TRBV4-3,CASSQVRGGGDEQFF,TGCGCCAGCAGCCAAGTGAGGGGAGGAGGGGATGAGCAGTTCTTC
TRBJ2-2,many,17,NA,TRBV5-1,CASSLDRVGRTSGELFF,TGCGCCAGCAGCTTGGACAGGGTCGGTAGGACATCCGGGGAGCTGTTTTTT
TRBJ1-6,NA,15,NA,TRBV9,CASSTRDGNNSPLHF,TGTGCCAGCAGCACGAGGGATGGAAACAATTCACCCCTCCACTTT
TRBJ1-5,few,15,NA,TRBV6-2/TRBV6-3,CASSYGSGGNQPQHF,TGTGCCAGCAGTTACGGATCAGGCGGGAATCAGCCCCAGCATTTT
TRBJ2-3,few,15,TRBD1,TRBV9,CASSWGTGRTDTQYF,TGTGCCAGCAGCTGGGGGACAGGACGCACAGATACGCAGTATTTT
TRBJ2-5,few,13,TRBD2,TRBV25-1,CASSPDGRETQYF,TGTGCCAGCAGCCCCGACGGGAGGGAGACCCAGTACTTC
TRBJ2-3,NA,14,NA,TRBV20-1,CSGRGGASTDTQYF,TGCAGTGGTAGGGGGGGCGCCAGCACAGATACGCAGTATTTT